These 3 T cell receptor beta chains share one sample of origin, sequenced in a study of breast tumors, draining lymph nodes, adjacent tissues. Breast cancer patients provided tissue from their axillary draining lymph nodes. One entry per CDR3 protein, called by TCRdb with MiXCR from the multiplex PCR reads. Of approximately 130,000 distinct CDR3 sequences listed, about 20% are singletons. The material sequenced was axillary lymph node tissue. The receptors were gathered from a female donor with breast cancer. Some clones in this sample may be carry-over from other donors' samples.

This clonotype was seen repeatedly, ten times or more. V and J are TRBV3-1 and TRBJ1-3; D call uncertain. CDR1 LGHDT and CDR2 YNNKEL come from the germline V gene (reference sequence). V was trimmed by 0 bases and J by 7 bases, leaving 7 bases between them. The CDR3 consists of 13 residues. The CDR3 bases are TGTGCCAGCAGCCAAGATCCGGGTAACACCATATATTTT. It is translated as CASSQDPGNTIYF. Full variable domain (missing parts from reference TRBV3-1 and TRBJ1-3): DTAVSQTPKYLVTQMGNDKSIKCEQNLGHDTMYWYKQDSKKFLKIMFSYNNKELIINETVPNRFSPKSPDKAHLNLHINSLELGDSAVYFCASSQDPGNTIYFGEGSWLTVV.

The chain employs TRBV7-9 and TRBJ2-2; D gene unclear. The CDR3 sequence is 13 residues long. In germline, CDR1 is SEHNR, CDR2 FQNEAQ (reference sequence). Trimming pared 5 bases from V and 11 bases from J, leaving 15 bases between. The CDR3 DNA reads as TGTGCCAGCAGCCATTCGAGCCGTTCAGAGCTGTTTTTT. Amino acids: CASSHSSRSELFF.

V is TRBV11-2 and J is TRBJ1-4, with TRBD1 as a possible D gene (6 bases). The CDR3 has 16 amino acids. V was cut by 1 base and J by 8 bases, with 17 bases left in between. Looked up from germline, CDR1 is SGHAT and CDR2 is FQNNGV. In DNA form, the CDR3 reads TGTGCCAGCAGCTTAGGACTGACAGGCTCGAGCGAAAAACTGTTTTTT. Translating it yields CASSLGLTGSSEKLFF.